This T cell receptor beta chain was identified during a study of blood T cell repertoires in COVID-19. Looking at the study overall: Acute and convalescent COVID-19 specimens originated in the United States, Italy and Spain. PBMCs, B-cell-depleted T cells, or T cells were the source of the cDNA or gDNA that made up the material.

Original analysis: From reference gene primer amplification, estimates of nucleated cell counts were derived. The table came from immunoSEQ multiplex PCR; TCRdb's copy has only in-frame clones and leaves some out. That table furnishes V, J and clone size, whereas the DNA furnished D and trimming. Among 120,000 or so clones listed, around two thirds were seen once. This clone was seen only a few times. Germline lookup yields CDR1 SGHTA and CDR2 FQGNSA. The V segment lost 5 bases and the J segment 3 bases; nucleotides outside the gene matches: 3. The CDR3 length is 13 residues. The chain combines TRBV7-2 with TRBJ2-7; 8 bases match TRBD1. Sequencing used peripheral blood. The TCR comes from a woman between 65 and 79 years old with acute or convalescent COVID-19. CDR3 in amino acids: CASSLTGGYEQYF. DNA for the CDR3: TGTGCCAGCAGCCTAACAGGGGGCTACGAGCAGTACTTC.